This T cell receptor (beta chain) was identified during a study of beta chain features in type 1 diabetes. Study-level points and caveats: Among all four CD4+ subsets, Type 1 diabetes patients had TCRB CDR3s that were moderately but significantly shorter. Patients with type 1 diabetes carried fewer insertions and had more deletions at their VDJ junctions. Possibly, sequencing cDNA over-represented cells that had high TCR expression levels.

Sorted cells reached over 98% purity in every population. This clone has more than one count but fewer than ten. Its antigen is unidentified. The CDR3 length is 14 residues. Germline CDR1 SEHNR, CDR2 FQNEAQ (reference sequence). The J segment lost 4 bases and the V segment lost 7 bases, leaving 6 bases of the junction unmatched. The authors reverse transcribed all of the isolated RNA, so sequencing captured expressed TCRB transcripts. Libraries were prepared by immunoSEQ multiplex PCR; TCRdb keeps only in-frame clonotypes and omits some of them. The sample holds over 700,000 clones, 15% to 20% seen once.

The TCR comes from a woman aged 18-35 years in good health. This chain links TRBV7-9 with TRBJ1-2, with 10 bases matching TRBD1. Input material: naive CD4+ T cells from blood. In DNA, the CDR3 is TGTGCCAGCAACCCGGGACAGGGGCCCTATGGCTACACCTTC. Residues: CASNPGQGPYGYTF.